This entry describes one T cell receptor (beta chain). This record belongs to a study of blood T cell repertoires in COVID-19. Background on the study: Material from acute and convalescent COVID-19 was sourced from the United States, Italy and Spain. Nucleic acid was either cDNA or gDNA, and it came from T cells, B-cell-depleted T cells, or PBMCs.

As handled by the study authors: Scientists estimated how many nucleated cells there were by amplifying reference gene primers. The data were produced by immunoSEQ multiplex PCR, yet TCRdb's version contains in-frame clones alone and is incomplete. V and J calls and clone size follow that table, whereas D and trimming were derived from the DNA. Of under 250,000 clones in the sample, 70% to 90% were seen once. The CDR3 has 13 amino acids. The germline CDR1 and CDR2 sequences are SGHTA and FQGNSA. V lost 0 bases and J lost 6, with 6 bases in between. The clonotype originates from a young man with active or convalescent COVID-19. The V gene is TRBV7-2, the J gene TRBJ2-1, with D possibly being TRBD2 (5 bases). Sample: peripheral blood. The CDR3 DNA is TGTGCCAGCAGCTTAGCACTAGTCAATGAGCAGTTCTTC. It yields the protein CASSLALVNEQFF. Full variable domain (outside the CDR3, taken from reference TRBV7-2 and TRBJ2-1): GAGVSQSPSNKVTEKGKDVELRCDPISGHTALYWYRQSLGQGLEFLIYFQGNSAPDKSGLPSDRFSAERTGGSVSTLTIQRTQQEDSAVYLCASSLALVNEQFFGPGTRLTVL.